This TCR beta chain was recorded in a study of response to subunit inactivated influenza vaccine. Study results and caveats: Researchers suggested that each seasonal influenza vaccination recruits few new T cells.

Each CDR3 protein gets one entry after TCRdb re-called the RT-PCR reads with MiXCR. The sample includes 150,000 to 200,000 distinct CDR3 sequences, around 10% of them seen just once. Turning to this clonotype: Its antigen is unidentified.

V lost 1 base, J lost 6 bases, and 10 bases lay in between. CDR1 and CDR2 (germline): KGHDR, SFDVKD. The CDR3 is made up of 14 amino acids. This TCR was sampled from a man in his fifties or sixties who received an inactivated influenza vaccine. The chain joins TRBV24-1 to TRBJ2-3, with D uncertain. This specimen was CD8+ T cells sorted from PBMCs, taken around 25 months after vaccination. CDR3 in amino acids: CATSDFGSLDTQYF. CDR3 DNA sequence: TGTGCCACCAGTGATTTTGGTAGTTTGGATACGCAGTATTTT.